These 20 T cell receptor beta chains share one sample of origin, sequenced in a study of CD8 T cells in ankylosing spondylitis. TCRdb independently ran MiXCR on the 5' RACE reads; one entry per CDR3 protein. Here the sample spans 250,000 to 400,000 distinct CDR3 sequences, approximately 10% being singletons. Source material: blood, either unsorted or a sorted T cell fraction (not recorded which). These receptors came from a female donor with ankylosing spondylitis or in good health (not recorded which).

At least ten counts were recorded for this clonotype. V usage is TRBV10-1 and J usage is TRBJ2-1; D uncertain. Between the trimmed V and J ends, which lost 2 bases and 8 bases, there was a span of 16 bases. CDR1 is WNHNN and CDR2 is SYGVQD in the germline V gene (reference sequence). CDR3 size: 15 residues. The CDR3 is CASSEGKGSVHEQFF. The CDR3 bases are TGCGCCAGCAGTGAGGGGAAGGGATCTGTGCATGAGCAGTTCTTC.

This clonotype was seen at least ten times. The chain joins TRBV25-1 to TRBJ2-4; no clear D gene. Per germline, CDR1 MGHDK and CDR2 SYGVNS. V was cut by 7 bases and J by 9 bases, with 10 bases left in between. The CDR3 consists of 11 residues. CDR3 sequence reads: CASTRLGIQYF. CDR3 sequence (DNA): TGTGCCAGCACTCGACTCGGCATTCAGTACTTC.

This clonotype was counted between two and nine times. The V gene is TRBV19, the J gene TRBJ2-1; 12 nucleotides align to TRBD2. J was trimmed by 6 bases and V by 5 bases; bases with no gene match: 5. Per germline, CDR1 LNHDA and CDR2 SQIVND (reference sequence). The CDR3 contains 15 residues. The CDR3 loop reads CASSPLAGGGNEQFF. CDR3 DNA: TGTGCCAGTAGTCCACTAGCGGGGGGAGGCAATGAGCAGTTCTTC. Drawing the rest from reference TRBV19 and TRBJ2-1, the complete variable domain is DGGITQSPKYLFRKEGQNVTLSCEQNLNHDAMYWYRQDPGQGLRLIYYSQIVNDFQKGDIAEGYSVSREKKESFPLTVTSAQKNPTAFYLCASSPLAGGGNEQFFGPGTRLTVL.

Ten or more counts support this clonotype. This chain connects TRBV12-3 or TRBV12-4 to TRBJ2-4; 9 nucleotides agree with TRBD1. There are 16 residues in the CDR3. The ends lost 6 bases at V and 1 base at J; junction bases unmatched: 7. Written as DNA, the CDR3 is TGTGCCAGCAGCCAACTACAGGGGGCGGCCAAAAACATTCAGTACTTC. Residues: CASSQLQGAAKNIQYF.

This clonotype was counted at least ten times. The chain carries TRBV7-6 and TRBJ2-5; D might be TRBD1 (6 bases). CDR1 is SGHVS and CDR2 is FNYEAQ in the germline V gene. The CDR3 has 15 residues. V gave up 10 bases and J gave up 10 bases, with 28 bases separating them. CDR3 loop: CATSKDRLGDEGQYF. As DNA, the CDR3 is TGTGCCACGTCCAAGGACAGATTGGGGGATGAAGGCCAGTACTTC.

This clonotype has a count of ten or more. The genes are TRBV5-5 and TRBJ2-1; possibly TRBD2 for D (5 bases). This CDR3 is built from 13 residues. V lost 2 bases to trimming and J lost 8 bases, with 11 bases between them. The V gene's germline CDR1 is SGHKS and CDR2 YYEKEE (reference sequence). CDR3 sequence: CASSFAGSHEQFF. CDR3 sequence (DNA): TGTGCCAGCAGCTTCGCGGGTTCCCATGAGCAGTTCTTC.

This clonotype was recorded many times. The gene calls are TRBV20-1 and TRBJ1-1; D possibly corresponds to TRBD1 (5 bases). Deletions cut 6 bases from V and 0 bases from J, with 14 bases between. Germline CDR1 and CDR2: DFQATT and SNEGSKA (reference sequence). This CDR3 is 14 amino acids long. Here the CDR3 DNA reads TGCAGTGCGAAAAGGGACGGGGTGAACACTGAAGCTTTCTTT. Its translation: CSAKRDGVNTEAFF.

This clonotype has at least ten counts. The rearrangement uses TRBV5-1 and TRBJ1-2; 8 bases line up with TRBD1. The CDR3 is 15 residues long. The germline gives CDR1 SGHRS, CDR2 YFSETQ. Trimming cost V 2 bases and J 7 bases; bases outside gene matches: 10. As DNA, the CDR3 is TGCGCCAGCAGCTTATCGTCAGGGGGCGAGGGTGGCTACACCTTC. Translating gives CASSLSSGGEGGYTF.

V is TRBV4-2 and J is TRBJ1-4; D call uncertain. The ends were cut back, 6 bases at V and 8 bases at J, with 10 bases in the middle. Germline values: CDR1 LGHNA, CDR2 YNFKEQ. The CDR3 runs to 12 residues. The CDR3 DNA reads TGTGCCAGCAGTCCTGACCGGGAAAAACTGTTTTTT. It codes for CASSPDREKLFF.

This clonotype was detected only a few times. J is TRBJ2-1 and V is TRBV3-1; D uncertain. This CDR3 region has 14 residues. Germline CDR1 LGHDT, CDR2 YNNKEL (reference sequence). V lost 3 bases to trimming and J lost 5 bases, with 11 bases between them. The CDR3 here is CASSQPPSDNEQFF. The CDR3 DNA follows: TGTGCCAGCAGCCAGCCCCCCTCTGACAATGAGCAGTTCTTC.

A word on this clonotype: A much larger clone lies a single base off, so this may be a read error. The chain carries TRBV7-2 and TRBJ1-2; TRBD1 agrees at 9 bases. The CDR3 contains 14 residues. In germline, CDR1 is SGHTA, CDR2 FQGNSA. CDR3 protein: CASSRQGEPYGSTF. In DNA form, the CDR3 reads TGTGCCAGCAGCAGACAGGGGGAACCCTATGGCTCCACCTTC.

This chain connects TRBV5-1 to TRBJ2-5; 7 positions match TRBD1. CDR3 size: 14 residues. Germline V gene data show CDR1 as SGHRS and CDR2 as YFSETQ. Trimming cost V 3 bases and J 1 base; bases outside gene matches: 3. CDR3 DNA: TGCGCCAGCAGCTCGGACAGGCGCCAAGAGACCCAGTACTTC. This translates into CASSSDRRQETQYF.

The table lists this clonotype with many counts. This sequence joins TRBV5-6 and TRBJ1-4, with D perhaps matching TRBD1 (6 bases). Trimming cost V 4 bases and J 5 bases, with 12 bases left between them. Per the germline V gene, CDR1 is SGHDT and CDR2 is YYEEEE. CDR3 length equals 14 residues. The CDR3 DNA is TGTGCCAGCAGCCCCAGGGGTAGGAATGAAAAACTGTTTTTT. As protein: CASSPRGRNEKLFF.

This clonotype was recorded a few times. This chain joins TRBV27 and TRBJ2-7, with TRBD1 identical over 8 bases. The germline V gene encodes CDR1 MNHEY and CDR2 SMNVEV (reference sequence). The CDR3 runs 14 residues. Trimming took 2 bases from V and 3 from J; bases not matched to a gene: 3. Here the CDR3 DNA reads TGTGCCAGCAGTTTAAAAGACAGGGGCTACGAGCAGTACTTC. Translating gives CASSLKDRGYEQYF.

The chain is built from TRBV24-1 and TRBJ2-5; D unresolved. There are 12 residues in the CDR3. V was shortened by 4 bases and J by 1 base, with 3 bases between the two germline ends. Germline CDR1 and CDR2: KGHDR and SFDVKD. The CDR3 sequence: CATSDPQETQYF. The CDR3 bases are TGTGCCACCAGTGACCCCCAAGAGACCCAGTACTTC.

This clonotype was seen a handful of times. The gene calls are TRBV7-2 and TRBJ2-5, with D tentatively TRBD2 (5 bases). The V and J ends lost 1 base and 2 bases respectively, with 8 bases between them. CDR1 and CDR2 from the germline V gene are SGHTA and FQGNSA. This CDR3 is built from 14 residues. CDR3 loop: CASSLVTSQETQYF. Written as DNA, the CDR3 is TGTGCCAGCAGCTTAGTCACTAGTCAAGAGACCCAGTACTTC.

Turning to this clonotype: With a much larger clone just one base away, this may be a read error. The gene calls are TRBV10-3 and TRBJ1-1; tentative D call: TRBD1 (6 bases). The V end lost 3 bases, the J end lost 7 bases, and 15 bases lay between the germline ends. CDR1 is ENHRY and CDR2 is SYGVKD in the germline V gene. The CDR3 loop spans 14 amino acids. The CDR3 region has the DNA TGTGCCATCAGTGAAAGGAAGGGGGTCGTTGAAGCTTTCTTT. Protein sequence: CAISERKGVVEAFF.

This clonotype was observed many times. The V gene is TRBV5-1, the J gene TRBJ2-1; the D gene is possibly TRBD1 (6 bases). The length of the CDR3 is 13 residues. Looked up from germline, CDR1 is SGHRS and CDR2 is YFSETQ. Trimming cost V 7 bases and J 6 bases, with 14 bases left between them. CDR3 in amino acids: CASGWGPGNEQFF. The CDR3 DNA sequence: TGCGCCAGCGGCTGGGGGCCAGGCAATGAGCAGTTCTTC.

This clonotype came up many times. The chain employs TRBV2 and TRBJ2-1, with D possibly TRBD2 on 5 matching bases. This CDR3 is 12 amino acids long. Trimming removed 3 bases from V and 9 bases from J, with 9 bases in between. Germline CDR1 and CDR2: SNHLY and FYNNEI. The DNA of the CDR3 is TGTGCCAGCAGTGAGGGAGTTGGTGAGCAGTTCTTC. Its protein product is CASSEGVGEQFF.

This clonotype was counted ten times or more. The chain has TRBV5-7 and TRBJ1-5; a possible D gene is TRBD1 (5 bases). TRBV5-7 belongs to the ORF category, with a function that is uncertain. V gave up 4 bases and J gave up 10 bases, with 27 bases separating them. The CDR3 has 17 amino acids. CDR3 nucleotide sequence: TGTGCCAGCAGCCCCACCACAGATCCGCTGGGGCATTACCCCCAGCATTTT. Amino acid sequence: CASSPTTDPLGHYPQHF.